Sequencing of this T cell receptor (beta chain) was carried out in a study of patients and donors after allogeneic stem cell transplantation. In TCRdb, the RT-PCR reads were re-called with MiXCR into one record per CDR3 protein. The profile covers 900,000 to 1,000,000 distinct CDR3 sequences, with under 20% appearing a single time and around 6% taken by the ten largest. CDR1 and CDR2 (germline): MNHNS, SASEGT. This CDR3 region has 13 residues. V was shortened by 10 bases and J by 0 bases, with 11 bases between the two germline ends. This rearrangement joins TRBV6-1 to TRBJ2-3; D is uncertain. This TCR came from a human donor who was either an allogeneic HSCT recipient or a stem cell or donor lymphocyte infusion donor (not recorded which). It is not recorded whose cells these are; they may come from a transplant donor. Input material: blood, either unsorted or a sorted T cell fraction (not recorded which). The CDR3 nucleotides are TGTGCCACCGAAGCCCCTAGCACAGATACGCAGTATTTT. Its translation: CATEAPSTDTQYF.